A selection of T cell receptor beta chains follows, all from one sample in a study of HIV-infected patients and healthy controls. Using its own MiXCR run on the 5' RACE reads, TCRdb lists one record per CDR3 protein. Of approximately 7,600 distinct CDR3 sequences detected, about 9.1% appear once; the ten largest clones hold around 20%. The sample was blood, taken before antiretroviral therapy. These receptors were taken from an adult with HIV infection. CDR3s include the opening cysteine and the closing phenylalanine or tryptophan. The order of the fields is J gene, D gene, V gene, clone size, CDR3 DNA, CDR3 protein. A D gene is named only where the DNA matches it firmly. Not all rows give a size; the values are once, few, many and, for expanded clones, a class.

>TRBJ1-1|NA|TRBV5-1|medium-sized
TGCGCCAGCAGGAGGTTGAACACTGAAGCTTTCTTT
CASRRLNTEAFF
>TRBJ1-1|NA|TRBV5-4|many
TGTGCCAGCAGCTTGGCCCACAGGGCGAACACTGAAGCTTTCTTT
CASSLAHRANTEAFF
>TRBJ1-2|NA|TRBV29-1|many
TGCAGCGTTGCCGTAGCCCAGGGAAGGTATGGCTACACCTTC
CSVAVAQGRYGYTF
>TRBJ2-4|NA|TRBV11-2|many
TGTGCCAGCAGCCCCCGAACGGGGGAAAACATTCAGTACTTC
CASSPRTGENIQYF
>TRBJ2-2|NA|TRBV4-3|many
TGCGCCAGCAGCCAAGATCTCCCCGACGGCGGATCGAACACCGGGGAGCTGTTTTTT
CASSQDLPDGGSNTGELFF
>TRBJ1-5|TRBD1|TRBV10-3|many
TGTGCCATCAGCCCGACAGGGGGCAATCAGCCCCAGCATTTT
CAISPTGGNQPQHF
>TRBJ2-3|TRBD2|TRBV2|few
TGTGCCAGCAGGGGACTATTAGCTCTCACAGATACGCAGTATTTT
CASRGLLALTDTQYF
>TRBJ1-2|TRBD1|TRBV5-4|many
TGTGCCAGCAGCCCGGACAGGTGGGGCTATGGCTACACCTTC
CASSPDRWGYGYTF
>TRBJ2-5|TRBD1|TRBV24-1|medium-sized
TGTGCCACCAGTGATCGGGACAGGGGCCGGGAGACCCAGTACTTC
CATSDRDRGRETQYF
>TRBJ2-2|TRBD2|TRBV29-1|NA
TGCAGCGTCCACGGACTAGCCGGAGAGCTGTTTTTT
CSVHGLAGELFF
>TRBJ2-1|TRBD1|TRBV4-1|many
TGCGCCAGCAGCCTTGACAGGGGCGGGGAGCAGTTCTTC
CASSLDRGGEQFF
>TRBJ1-5|NA|TRBV6-2/TRBV6-3|many
TGTGCCAGCACCATGGGCCTTTCCAATCAGCCCCAGCATTTT
CASTMGLSNQPQHF
>TRBJ1-5|NA|TRBV27|many
TGTGCCAGCAGTTTATCTGCAGTTAGCAATCAGCCCCAGCATTTT
CASSLSAVSNQPQHF
>TRBJ2-1|NA|TRBV10-3|many
TGTGCCATCAGTGAGTCTGAGACAGAGCTAACAACCGACTACAATGAGCAGTTCTTC
CAISESETELTTDYNEQFF
>TRBJ2-2|NA|TRBV29-1|large
TGCAGCGTTGAACAGGGTACGGGGGAGCTGTTTTTT
CSVEQGTGELFF
>TRBJ1-6|NA|TRBV3-1|medium-sized
TGTGCCAGCAGTCCCGACAGCTATAATTCACCCCTCCACTTT
CASSPDSYNSPLHF
>TRBJ1-2|NA|TRBV5-4|NA
TGTGCCAGCAGCTTGGGACATTTTAACTATGGCTACACCTTC
CASSLGHFNYGYTF
>TRBJ1-4|TRBD1|TRBV5-1|many
TGCGCCAGCAGTCGTTTCCCAGGGGGCCTGGACAATGAAAAACTGTTTTTT
CASSRFPGGLDNEKLFF
>TRBJ2-1|TRBD1|TRBV4-1|many
TGCGCCAGCAGCCTAACCAAGGGACAGGGGGCCTATGAGCAGTTCTTC
CASSLTKGQGAYEQFF
>TRBJ2-2|NA|TRBV18|many
TGTGCCAGCTCACCAGAGAACACCGGGGAGCTGTTTTTT
CASSPENTGELFF
>TRBJ1-2|NA|TRBV4-3|many
TGCGCCAGCAGCCAATCCCATCACGGGTATGGCTACACCTTC
CASSQSHHGYGYTF
>TRBJ2-7|NA|TRBV20-1|many
TGCAGTGCTAGAGATCCGCAGGGGCTAGACGGGCAGTACTTC
CSARDPQGLDGQYF
>TRBJ1-4|NA|TRBV30|many
TGTGCCTGGAGTGTTTTAGCTGGTGGTGAAAAACTGTTTTTT
CAWSVLAGGEKLFF
>TRBJ2-3|NA|TRBV3-1|many
TGTGCCAGCAGCCAAGAGTTGGTCACAGATACGCAGTATTTT
CASSQELVTDTQYF
>TRBJ2-1|NA|TRBV29-1|NA
TGCAGCGTTGACGAGCGTCATTACAATGAGCAGTTCTTC
CSVDERHYNEQFF
>TRBJ1-2|TRBD1|TRBV5-6|medium-sized
TGTGCCAGCAGCTTGCGGACAGGGAGATTCTATGGCTACACCTTC
CASSLRTGRFYGYTF
>TRBJ2-3|NA|TRBV5-1|many
TGCGCCAGCAGCTGGACAAGGGGGGAGACAGATACGCAGTATTTT
CASSWTRGETDTQYF
>TRBJ1-5|NA|TRBV19|many
TGTGCCAGTGGCCAAGGGCCCCAGCATTTT
CASGQGPQHF
>TRBJ1-2|NA|TRBV29-1|many
TGCAGCGTTGGGGGGACCGATGGCTACACCTTC
CSVGGTDGYTF
>TRBJ1-1|NA|TRBV7-6|many
TGTGCCAGCAGCTCGGGACCGCAAATGAACACTGAAGCTTTCTTT
CASSSGPQMNTEAFF
>TRBJ2-7|NA|TRBV19|many
TGTGCCAGTAGTATTTCAGTATCCTACGAGCAGTACTTC
CASSISVSYEQYF
>TRBJ2-5|NA|TRBV20-1|many
TGCAGTGCGCACAAAAGGACCCCCGTGGTTGAGACCCAGTACTTC
CSAHKRTPVVETQYF
>TRBJ2-2|TRBD1|TRBV12-3/TRBV12-4|many
TGTGCCAGCAGTCCAGGACAGGGGCGGAGCACCGGGGAGCTGTTTTTT
CASSPGQGRSTGELFF
>TRBJ2-5|NA|TRBV7-3|many
TGTGCCAGCAGCCTTTCGCCCCAAGAGACCCAGTACTTC
CASSLSPQETQYF
>TRBJ1-5|NA|TRBV9|NA
TGTGCCAGCAGCGTAGGCCGAGATAGCAATCAGCCCCAGCATTTT
CASSVGRDSNQPQHF
>TRBJ1-3|NA|TRBV19|few
TGTGCCAGTAGTCAGGCGAGCTCTGGAAACACCATATATTTT
CASSQASSGNTIYF
>TRBJ2-1|NA|TRBV7-2|many
TGTGCCAGCAGCTTAGACGGGGTCTACAATGAGCAGTTCTTC
CASSLDGVYNEQFF
>TRBJ2-1|NA|TRBV6-6|medium-sized
TGTGCCAGCAGCCTCTCCGGGGCGGGGGCAACCTACAATGAGCAGTTCTTC
CASSLSGAGATYNEQFF
>TRBJ2-1|TRBD2|TRBV7-2|many
TGTGCCAGCAGTTCACTAGCGGTTGAGCAGTTCTTC
CASSSLAVEQFF
>TRBJ2-1|NA|TRBV6-5|large
TGTGCCAGCAGCCCACAGGGAGGGGCTTACAATGAGCAGTTCTTC
CASSPQGGAYNEQFF
>TRBJ2-7|TRBD2|TRBV11-2|many
TGTGCCAGCAGCTTGGCTAGCGGGAGTTACGAGCAGTACTTC
CASSLASGSYEQYF